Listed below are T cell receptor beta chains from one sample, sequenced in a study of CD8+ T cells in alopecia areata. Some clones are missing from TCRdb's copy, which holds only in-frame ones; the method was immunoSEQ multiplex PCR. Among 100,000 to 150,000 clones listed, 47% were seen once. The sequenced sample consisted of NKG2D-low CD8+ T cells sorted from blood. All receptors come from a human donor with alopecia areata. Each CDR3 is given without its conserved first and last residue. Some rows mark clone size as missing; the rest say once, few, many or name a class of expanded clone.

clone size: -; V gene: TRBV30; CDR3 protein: AWSLDSQAF
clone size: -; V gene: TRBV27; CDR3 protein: ASSLSLAGVEQY
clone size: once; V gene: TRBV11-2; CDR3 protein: ASSLAPGEGEQY
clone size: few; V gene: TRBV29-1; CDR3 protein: SALTLSYEQY
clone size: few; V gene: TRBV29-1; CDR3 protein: SVEWDALGDTQY
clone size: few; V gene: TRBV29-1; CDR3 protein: SVEDRDTDTQY
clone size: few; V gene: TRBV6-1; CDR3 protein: ASSEDRGGNSPLH
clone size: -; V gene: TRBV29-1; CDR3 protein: SVGGQGDLVQETQY
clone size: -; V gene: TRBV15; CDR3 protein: ATSAAGHGELF
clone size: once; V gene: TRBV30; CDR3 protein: AWSVETSGEQY
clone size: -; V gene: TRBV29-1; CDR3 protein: SVEDGTDFSSYNEQF
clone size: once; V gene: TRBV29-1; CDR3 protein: SVLDYGYT
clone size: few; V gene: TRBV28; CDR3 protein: ASAGGQSSYNEQF
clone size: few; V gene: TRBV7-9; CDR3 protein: ASSLGLLGEQY
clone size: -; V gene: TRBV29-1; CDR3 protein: SAGTENGYT
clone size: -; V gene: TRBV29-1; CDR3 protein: SVVAVRQQF
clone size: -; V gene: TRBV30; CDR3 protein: AWASGSTDTQY
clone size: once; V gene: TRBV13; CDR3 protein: ASSLWGNYGYT
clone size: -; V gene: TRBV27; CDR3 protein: ASSGGNEQF
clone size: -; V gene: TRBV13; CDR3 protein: ASSRGGGFSYEQY
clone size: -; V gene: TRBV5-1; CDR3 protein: ASSQTGSQPQH
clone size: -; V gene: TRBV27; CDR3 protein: ASSGRLAGGGTGELF
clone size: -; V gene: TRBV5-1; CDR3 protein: ASSLEVGGPSYEQY
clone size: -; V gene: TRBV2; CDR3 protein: ASIQSTGEQF
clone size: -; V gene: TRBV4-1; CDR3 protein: ASSQGGGLLLGETQY
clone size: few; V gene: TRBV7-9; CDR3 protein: ASSLGARNTEAF
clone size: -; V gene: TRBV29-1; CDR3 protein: SVEEVGAAEYEQY
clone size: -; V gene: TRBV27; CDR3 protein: ASNSGGGYEQY
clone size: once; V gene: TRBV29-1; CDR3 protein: SVDTGTNNEQF
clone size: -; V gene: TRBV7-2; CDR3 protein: ASSSGAGGYEQY
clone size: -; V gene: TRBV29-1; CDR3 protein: SVRGSERSDTQY
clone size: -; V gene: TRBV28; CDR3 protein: ASSPSPANYGYT
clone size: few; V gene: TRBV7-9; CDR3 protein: ASSFVGTEAF
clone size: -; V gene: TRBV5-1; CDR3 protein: ASSGGASSYEQY
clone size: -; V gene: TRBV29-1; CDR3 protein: SVAGDYGYT
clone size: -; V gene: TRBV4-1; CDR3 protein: ASSQDAGEEQY
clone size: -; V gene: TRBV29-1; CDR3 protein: SGDHEETQY
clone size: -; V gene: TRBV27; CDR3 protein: ASSPRDRQETQY
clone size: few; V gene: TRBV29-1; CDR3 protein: SFNTGTRSYEQY
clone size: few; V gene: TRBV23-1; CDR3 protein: ASSRVLPLAKNIQY
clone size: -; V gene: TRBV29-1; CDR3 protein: SVPGRQSYEQY
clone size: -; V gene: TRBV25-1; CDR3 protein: ASSETETRSYEQY
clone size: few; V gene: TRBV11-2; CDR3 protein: ASGGGMPYEQY
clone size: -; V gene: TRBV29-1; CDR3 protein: SVTGGNTEAF
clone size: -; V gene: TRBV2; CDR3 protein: ASTRLQETQY
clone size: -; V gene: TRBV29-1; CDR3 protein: SVIVGAYEQY
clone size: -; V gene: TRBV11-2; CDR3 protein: ASDPVGVQETQY